The next 32 T cell receptor beta chains were all read from a single sample in a study of cytomegalovirus exposure and HLA in healthy donors. The PCR was carried out with 60 Vbeta primers and 13 Jbeta primers. TCRdb's table, derived via immunoSEQ multiplex PCR, lists solely in-frame clones and lacks some. Among fewer than 250,000 clones listed, 79% were seen once. The sequencing input was PBMCs. The receptors derive from a woman between 18 and 30 years old in good health and CMV-seronegative.

The rearrangement joins TRBV6-5 to TRBJ1-1; D gene unclear. CDR1 is MNHEY, CDR2 SVGAGI, per germline. The CDR3 is 16 amino acids. Between the trimmed V and J ends, which lost 0 bases and 5 bases, there was a span of 16 bases. The CDR3 is CASSYSRYAGWTEAFF. CDR3 nucleotides: TGTGCCAGCAGTTACTCGAGGTACGCTGGTTGGACTGAAGCTTTCTTT.

The chain couples TRBV4-1 to TRBJ1-1; weak D call: TRBD1 (5 bases). The CDR3 spans 15 residues. CDR1 is MGHRA and CDR2 is YSYEKL in the germline V gene. V dropped 4 bases and J dropped 5 bases, with 17 bases sitting between them. The chain's CDR3 is CASSRIARVPTEAFF. Here the CDR3 DNA reads TGCGCCAGCAGCCGGATCGCCAGGGTTCCGACTGAAGCTTTCTTT.

The chain is built from TRBV7-6 and TRBJ2-3, with D possibly TRBD1 on 6 matching bases. The V and J ends lost 1 base and 5 bases respectively, with 10 bases between them. CDR1 and CDR2 from the germline V gene are SGHVS and FNYEAQ. The CDR3 length is 14 residues. The chain's CDR3 is CASSLGWGQDTQYF. Written as DNA, the CDR3 is TGTGCCAGCAGCTTAGGGTGGGGGCAAGATACGCAGTATTTT. The entire variable domain, with the rest obtained from reference TRBV7-6 and TRBJ2-3, is as follows: GAGVSQSPRYKVTKRGQDVALRCDPISGHVSLYWYRQALGQGPEFLTYFNYEAQQDKSGLPNDRFSAERPEGSISTLTIQRTEQRDSAMYRCASSLGWGQDTQYFGPGTRLTVL.

The V and J genes are TRBV19 and TRBJ2-7; 9 nucleotides align to TRBD2. Germline assignment: CDR1 LNHDA and CDR2 SQIVND (reference sequence). J was trimmed by 6 bases and V by 2 bases; bases with no gene match: 8. The CDR3 length is 15 residues. The CDR3 here is CASSISWLAGSEQYF. CDR3 DNA sequence: TGTGCCAGTAGTATAAGTTGGCTAGCGGGAAGCGAGCAGTACTTC.

V is TRBV19 and J is TRBJ2-7; D not resolved. The CDR3 totals 13 residues. Germline CDR1 LNHDA, CDR2 SQIVND (reference sequence). Trimming left V 4 bases short and J 3 bases short, with 10 bases between. CDR3 in amino acids: CASSKQINYEQYF. The CDR3 nucleotides read TGTGCCAGTAGTAAACAGATAAACTACGAGCAGTACTTC.

This chain connects TRBV4-1 to TRBJ2-7; TRBD1 agrees at 9 bases. The length of the CDR3 is 15 residues. The trim removed 3 bases at V and 7 bases at J, leaving 10 bases unmatched. CDR1 and CDR2 (germline): MGHRA, YSYEKL. CDR3 region: CASSHPGQGVREQYF. DNA for the CDR3: TGCGCCAGCAGCCACCCGGGACAGGGAGTCCGAGAGCAGTACTTC.

The chain couples TRBV2 to TRBJ2-1; TRBD1 agrees at 8 bases. The CDR3 runs to 16 residues. Germline V gene data show CDR1 as SNHLY and CDR2 as FYNNEI. V shed 1 base and J 2 bases; nucleotides not matched to a gene: 4. CDR3 nucleotides: TGTGCCAGCAGTGAAGTGCGACAGGGGCCCTACAATGAGCAGTTCTTC. Encoded protein: CASSEVRQGPYNEQFF.

The chain joins TRBV29-1 to TRBJ2-5, with D unclear. The V end was cut by 5 bases, the J end by 2 bases, with 9 bases between. This CDR3 contains 12 residues. Looked up from germline, CDR1 is SQVTM and CDR2 is ANQGSEA. The CDR3 reads CSVHGSQETQYF. CDR3 nucleotides: TGCAGCGTTCACGGGTCACAAGAGACCCAGTACTTC.

This clone has a handful of counts. V and J are TRBV14 and TRBJ2-2; TRBD1 aligns across 9 bases. Looked up from germline, CDR1 is SGHDN and CDR2 is FVKESK. This CDR3 comprises 14 residues. Trimming took 4 bases from V and 7 from J; bases not matched to a gene: 4. The CDR3 is CASSPTGGHGELFF. The CDR3 bases are TGTGCCAGCAGCCCAACAGGGGGCCACGGGGAGCTGTTTTTT.

Notes on this clone: Distinct nucleotide sequences in the sample also encode this CDR3. This chain connects TRBV6-5 to TRBJ2-7, with 12 bases identical to TRBD1. Trimming removed 0 bases from V and 4 bases from J; junction bases left unmatched: 1. The CDR3 sequence is 15 residues long. Germline CDR1 is MNHEY and CDR2 is SVGAGI. CDR3 sequence: CASSYSGQGAYEQYF. The CDR3 bases are TGTGCCAGCAGTTACTCGGGACAGGGGGCGTACGAGCAGTACTTC.

The rearrangement joins TRBV2 to TRBJ1-1, with 8 bases aligning to TRBD1. This CDR3 contains 14 residues. Germline V gene lookup returns CDR1 SNHLY and CDR2 FYNNEI. V was clipped by 6 bases and J by 5 bases; unmatched bases: 8. CDR3 region: CASRVTGVRTEAFF. The CDR3 nucleotides read TGTGCCAGCAGGGTGACAGGGGTGCGAACTGAAGCTTTCTTT.

The chain links TRBV15 to TRBJ2-5, with 9 bases identical to TRBD2. The CDR3 has 17 amino acids. The germline gives CDR1 LNHNV, CDR2 YYDKDF (reference sequence). The V and J ends lost 1 base and 11 bases, in that order; junction bases with no gene match: 17. CDR3 sequence reads: CATSRAPSAGTSREQYF. The CDR3 region has the DNA TGTGCCACCAGCAGAGCCCCGTCTGCCGGGACTAGCCGGGAGCAGTACTTC.

The chain combines TRBV7-8 with TRBJ1-4, with 8 nucleotides matching TRBD1. Trimming removed 3 bases from V and 6 bases from J; junction bases left unmatched: 3. Germline V lookup: CDR1 SGHVS, CDR2 FQNEAQ. This CDR3 has 14 residues. The chain's CDR3 is CASSFTGGDEKLFF. The CDR3 DNA is TGTGCCAGCAGCTTCACAGGGGGGGATGAAAAACTGTTTTTT.

The chain joins TRBV5-4 to TRBJ2-7; TRBD2 aligns across 9 bases. The trim removed 7 bases at V and 6 bases at J, leaving 17 bases unmatched. The length of the CDR3 is 16 residues. The germline gives CDR1 SGHNT, CDR2 YYREEE (reference sequence). The CDR3 region is CASSLGGGRAGFEQYF. CDR3 nucleotide sequence: TGTGCCAGCTCCCTGGGTGGCGGGAGGGCAGGTTTCGAGCAGTACTTC.

The DNA for the CDR3 is TGTGCCAGCAGTCCGATATCTATTGCCGGGGAGCTGTTTTTT. As protein: CASSPISIAGELFF. The J gene is TRBJ2-2, the V gene TRBV28; D not certain. Germline V CDR1 and CDR2: MDHEN, SYDVKM. The CDR3 runs 14 residues. The V end was cut by 5 bases, the J end by 6 bases, with 13 bases between. The full variable domain, in which reference TRBV28 and TRBJ2-2 provide the parts outside the CDR3, is DVKVTQSSRYLVKRTGEKVFLECVQDMDHENMFWYRQDPGLGLRLIYFSYDVKMKEKGDIPEGYSVSREKKERFSLILESASTNQTSMYLCASSPISIAGELFFGEGSRLTVL.

This chain links TRBV28 with TRBJ2-1, with 8 positions matching TRBD2. The CDR3 loop spans 16 amino acids. J lost 8 bases, V lost 10 bases, and 19 bases had no gene match. From germline, CDR1 is MDHEN and CDR2 SYDVKM. DNA of the CDR3: TGTGCCACCTCAACCGCTGTGGCGGGGGGCGGGTATGAGCAGTTCTTC. This codes for CATSTAVAGGGYEQFF. The variable domain in full, completed from reference TRBV28 and TRBJ2-1, reads DVKVTQSSRYLVKRTGEKVFLECVQDMDHENMFWYRQDPGLGLRLIYFSYDVKMKEKGDIPEGYSVSREKKERFSLILESASTNQTSMYLCATSTAVAGGGYEQFFGPGTRLTVL.

The chain recombines TRBV5-1 with TRBJ1-2; D is uncertain. This CDR3 contains 14 residues. The germline V gene has CDR1 SGHRS and CDR2 YFSETQ. With 2 bases removed from V and 8 bases from J, the gap between germline ends came to 16 bases. CDR3 sequence reads: CASSFTPTRSGYTF. CDR3 nucleotides: TGCGCCAGCAGCTTCACACCCACCAGATCGGGCTACACCTTC.

The chain couples TRBV7-8 to TRBJ2-1; 14 nucleotides line up with TRBD2. V shed 1 base, J shed 1 base, and the junction held 3 bases outside the gene matches. The germline CDR1 and CDR2 sequences are SGHVS and FQNEAQ. This CDR3 spans 18 amino acids. CDR3 loop: CASSLGGLAGASYNEQFF. CDR3 DNA: TGTGCCAGCAGCTTAGGGGGACTAGCGGGAGCATCCTACAATGAGCAGTTCTTC.

The chain couples TRBV7-2 to TRBJ2-7; 10 positions agree with TRBD1. The J segment lost 1 base and the V segment lost 5 bases, leaving 8 bases of the junction unmatched. Germline V gene data show CDR1 as SGHTA and CDR2 as FQGNSA. CDR3 length: 16 residues. The CDR3 loop reads CASSPGTGDESYEQYF. CDR3 coding DNA: TGTGCCAGCAGCCCCGGGACAGGGGATGAGTCCTACGAGCAGTACTTC. The variable domain in full, with the rest retrieved from reference TRBV7-2 and TRBJ2-7, is GAGVSQSPSNKVTEKGKDVELRCDPISGHTALYWYRQSLGQGLEFLIYFQGNSAPDKSGLPSDRFSAERTGGSVSTLTIQRTQQEDSAVYLCASSPGTGDESYEQYFGPGTRLTVT.

In the case of this clone: Other DNA sequences within the sample encode an identical CDR3. The rearrangement uses TRBV5-1 and TRBJ2-7; TRBD1 matches 11 bases. CDR1 and CDR2 from the germline V gene are SGHRS and YFSETQ. The CDR3 runs 14 residues. With V trimmed by 4 bases and J by 2 bases, 2 bases remained unmatched. The CDR3 loop is CASSPGQGAYEQYF. CDR3 coding DNA: TGCGCCAGCAGCCCGGGACAGGGGGCCTACGAGCAGTACTTC. Drawing the rest from reference TRBV5-1 and TRBJ2-7, the complete variable domain is KAGVTQTPRYLIKTRGQQVTLSCSPISGHRSVSWYQQTPGQGLQFLFEYFSETQRNKGNFPGRFSGRQFSNSRSEMNVSTLELGDSALYLCASSPGQGAYEQYFGPGTRLTVT.

The CDR3 loop reads CASSLGGSPANYGYTF. The DNA for the CDR3 is TGTGCCAGCAGCTTGGGGGGCTCGCCCGCTAACTATGGCTACACCTTC. This chain connects TRBV5-4 to TRBJ1-2; possible D gene TRBD1, 5 bases. The CDR3 extends over 16 amino acids. Trimming removed 0 bases from V and 0 bases from J, with 12 bases in between. CDR1 is SGHNT and CDR2 is YYREEE in the germline V gene (reference sequence).

DNA of the CDR3: TGTGCCAGCAGCCAGCGGACTAGCGGAAGAGAGCAGTTCTTC. Translated: CASSQRTSGREQFF. The gene calls are TRBV6-5 and TRBJ2-1, with 10 bases that match TRBD2. CDR3 size: 14 residues. Germline CDR1 reads MNHEY; CDR2 reads SVGAGI. Trimming took 6 bases from V and 10 from J; bases not matched to a gene: 9.

The chain uses TRBV19 and TRBJ2-5, with D perhaps TRBD1 (5 bases). The V and J ends lost 5 bases and 5 bases respectively, with 12 bases between them. The CDR3 extends over 13 amino acids. Germline assignment: CDR1 LNHDA and CDR2 SQIVND (reference sequence). CDR3 nucleotides: TGTGCCAGTAGTCGGCAGGGTTATGAGACCCAGTACTTC. Translation: CASSRQGYETQYF.

This clone has a single count. The chain links TRBV4-1 to TRBJ2-3; D not resolved. The CDR3 runs 16 residues. The germline V gene encodes CDR1 MGHRA and CDR2 YSYEKL. V shed 1 base and J shed 9 bases, with 20 bases lying between them. CDR3 protein: CASSQAVALSRYTQYF. The CDR3 DNA reads as TGCGCCAGCAGCCAAGCTGTAGCACTCTCGAGGTACACGCAGTATTTT.

The chain is built from TRBV4-1 and TRBJ2-6; 12 bases are a match to TRBD2. The germline V gene encodes CDR1 MGHRA and CDR2 YSYEKL. This CDR3 is built from 20 residues. V trimming: 4 bases; J trimming: 0 bases; junction bases outside the gene matches: 10. The CDR3 coding sequence is TGCGCCAGCAGCCTACCCCCCGGACTAGCGGGACTCTCTGGGGCCAACGTCCTGACTTTC. Residues: CASSLPPGLAGLSGANVLTF.

The sample holds a few counts of this clone. This chain connects TRBV4-1 to TRBJ2-5, with 9 bases matching TRBD2. After removal of 1 base from V and 5 bases from J, the junction contained 11 bases not matched to a gene. The germline CDR1 and CDR2 sequences are MGHRA and YSYEKL. The CDR3 spans 17 residues. This chain's CDR3 is CASSQASGRSYTETQYF. For the CDR3, the DNA is TGCGCCAGCAGCCAAGCGAGCGGGAGGTCATATACCGAGACCCAGTACTTC.

The chain combines TRBV29-1 with TRBJ2-7, with 10 bases aligning to TRBD2. The CDR3 is 16 amino acids. The V gene's germline CDR1 is SQVTM and CDR2 ANQGSEA. V gave up 3 bases and J gave up 4 bases; unmatched junction bases: 12. DNA of the CDR3: TGCAGCGTTGATAATCGGCTAGCGGGAGTTCTTTACGAGCAGTACTTC. Encoded protein: CSVDNRLAGVLYEQYF.

The chain carries TRBV6-1 and TRBJ1-2, with D tentatively TRBD1 (6 bases). Germline assignment: CDR1 MNHNS and CDR2 SASEGT. CDR3 length: 15 residues. V dropped 7 bases and J dropped 0 bases, with 15 bases sitting between them. The CDR3 region has the DNA TGTGCCAGCATTTCCCCCCCAGGGGCTAACTATGGCTACACCTTC. Protein: CASISPPGANYGYTF.

This clone was counted between two and nine times. CDR3 nucleotides: TGTGCCAGCAGCTCATTGTCGGGACAGGGTAATTCACCCCTCCACTTT. Protein product: CASSSLSGQGNSPLHF. V is TRBV7-6 and J is TRBJ1-6; TRBD1 agrees at 9 bases. V was pared by 4 bases and J by 6 bases, with 7 bases of the junction left unmatched. CDR3 length: 16 amino acids. Germline V CDR1 and CDR2: SGHVS, FNYEAQ. Full variable domain (rest looked up from reference TRBV7-6 and TRBJ1-6): GAGVSQSPRYKVTKRGQDVALRCDPISGHVSLYWYRQALGQGPEFLTYFNYEAQQDKSGLPNDRFSAERPEGSISTLTIQRTEQRDSAMYRCASSSLSGQGNSPLHFGNGTRLTVT.

This clone has more than one count but fewer than ten. The gene calls are TRBV7-9 and TRBJ2-3, with 8 bases identical to TRBD1. V shed 5 bases and J 3 bases; nucleotides not matched to a gene: 4. In germline, CDR1 is SEHNR, CDR2 FQNEAQ (reference sequence). The CDR3 is 14 residues long. In DNA, the CDR3 is TGTGCCAGCAGCACAGGACAGGGAACAGATACGCAGTATTTT. It specifies CASSTGQGTDTQYF.

The J gene is TRBJ1-1, the V gene TRBV19; the match to TRBD1 covers 7 bases. The CDR3 runs 14 residues. In germline, CDR1 is LNHDA, CDR2 SQIVND (reference sequence). V was pared by 5 bases and J by 4 bases, with 7 bases of the junction left unmatched. This chain's CDR3 is CASSEARGRTEAFF. As DNA, the CDR3 is TGTGCCAGTAGTGAGGCGAGGGGGCGCACTGAAGCTTTCTTT.

The chain employs TRBV12-5 and TRBJ1-2; TRBD1 agrees at 10 bases. The CDR3 is 16 amino acids. CDR1 LGHNT and CDR2 FRNRAP come from the germline V gene. V lost 1 base and J lost 4; bases outside the gene matches: 6. The DNA for the CDR3 is TGTGCTAGTGGTTTGGCCCCGGGACAGGGGATCTATGGCTACACCTTC. This gives the protein CASGLAPGQGIYGYTF. The variable domain in full, completed from reference TRBV12-5 and TRBJ1-2, reads DARVTQTPRHKVTEMGQEVTMRCQPILGHNTVFWYRQTMMQGLELLAYFRNRAPLDDSGMPKDRFSAEMPDATLATLKIQPSEPRDSAVYFCASGLAPGQGIYGYTFGSGTRLTVV.